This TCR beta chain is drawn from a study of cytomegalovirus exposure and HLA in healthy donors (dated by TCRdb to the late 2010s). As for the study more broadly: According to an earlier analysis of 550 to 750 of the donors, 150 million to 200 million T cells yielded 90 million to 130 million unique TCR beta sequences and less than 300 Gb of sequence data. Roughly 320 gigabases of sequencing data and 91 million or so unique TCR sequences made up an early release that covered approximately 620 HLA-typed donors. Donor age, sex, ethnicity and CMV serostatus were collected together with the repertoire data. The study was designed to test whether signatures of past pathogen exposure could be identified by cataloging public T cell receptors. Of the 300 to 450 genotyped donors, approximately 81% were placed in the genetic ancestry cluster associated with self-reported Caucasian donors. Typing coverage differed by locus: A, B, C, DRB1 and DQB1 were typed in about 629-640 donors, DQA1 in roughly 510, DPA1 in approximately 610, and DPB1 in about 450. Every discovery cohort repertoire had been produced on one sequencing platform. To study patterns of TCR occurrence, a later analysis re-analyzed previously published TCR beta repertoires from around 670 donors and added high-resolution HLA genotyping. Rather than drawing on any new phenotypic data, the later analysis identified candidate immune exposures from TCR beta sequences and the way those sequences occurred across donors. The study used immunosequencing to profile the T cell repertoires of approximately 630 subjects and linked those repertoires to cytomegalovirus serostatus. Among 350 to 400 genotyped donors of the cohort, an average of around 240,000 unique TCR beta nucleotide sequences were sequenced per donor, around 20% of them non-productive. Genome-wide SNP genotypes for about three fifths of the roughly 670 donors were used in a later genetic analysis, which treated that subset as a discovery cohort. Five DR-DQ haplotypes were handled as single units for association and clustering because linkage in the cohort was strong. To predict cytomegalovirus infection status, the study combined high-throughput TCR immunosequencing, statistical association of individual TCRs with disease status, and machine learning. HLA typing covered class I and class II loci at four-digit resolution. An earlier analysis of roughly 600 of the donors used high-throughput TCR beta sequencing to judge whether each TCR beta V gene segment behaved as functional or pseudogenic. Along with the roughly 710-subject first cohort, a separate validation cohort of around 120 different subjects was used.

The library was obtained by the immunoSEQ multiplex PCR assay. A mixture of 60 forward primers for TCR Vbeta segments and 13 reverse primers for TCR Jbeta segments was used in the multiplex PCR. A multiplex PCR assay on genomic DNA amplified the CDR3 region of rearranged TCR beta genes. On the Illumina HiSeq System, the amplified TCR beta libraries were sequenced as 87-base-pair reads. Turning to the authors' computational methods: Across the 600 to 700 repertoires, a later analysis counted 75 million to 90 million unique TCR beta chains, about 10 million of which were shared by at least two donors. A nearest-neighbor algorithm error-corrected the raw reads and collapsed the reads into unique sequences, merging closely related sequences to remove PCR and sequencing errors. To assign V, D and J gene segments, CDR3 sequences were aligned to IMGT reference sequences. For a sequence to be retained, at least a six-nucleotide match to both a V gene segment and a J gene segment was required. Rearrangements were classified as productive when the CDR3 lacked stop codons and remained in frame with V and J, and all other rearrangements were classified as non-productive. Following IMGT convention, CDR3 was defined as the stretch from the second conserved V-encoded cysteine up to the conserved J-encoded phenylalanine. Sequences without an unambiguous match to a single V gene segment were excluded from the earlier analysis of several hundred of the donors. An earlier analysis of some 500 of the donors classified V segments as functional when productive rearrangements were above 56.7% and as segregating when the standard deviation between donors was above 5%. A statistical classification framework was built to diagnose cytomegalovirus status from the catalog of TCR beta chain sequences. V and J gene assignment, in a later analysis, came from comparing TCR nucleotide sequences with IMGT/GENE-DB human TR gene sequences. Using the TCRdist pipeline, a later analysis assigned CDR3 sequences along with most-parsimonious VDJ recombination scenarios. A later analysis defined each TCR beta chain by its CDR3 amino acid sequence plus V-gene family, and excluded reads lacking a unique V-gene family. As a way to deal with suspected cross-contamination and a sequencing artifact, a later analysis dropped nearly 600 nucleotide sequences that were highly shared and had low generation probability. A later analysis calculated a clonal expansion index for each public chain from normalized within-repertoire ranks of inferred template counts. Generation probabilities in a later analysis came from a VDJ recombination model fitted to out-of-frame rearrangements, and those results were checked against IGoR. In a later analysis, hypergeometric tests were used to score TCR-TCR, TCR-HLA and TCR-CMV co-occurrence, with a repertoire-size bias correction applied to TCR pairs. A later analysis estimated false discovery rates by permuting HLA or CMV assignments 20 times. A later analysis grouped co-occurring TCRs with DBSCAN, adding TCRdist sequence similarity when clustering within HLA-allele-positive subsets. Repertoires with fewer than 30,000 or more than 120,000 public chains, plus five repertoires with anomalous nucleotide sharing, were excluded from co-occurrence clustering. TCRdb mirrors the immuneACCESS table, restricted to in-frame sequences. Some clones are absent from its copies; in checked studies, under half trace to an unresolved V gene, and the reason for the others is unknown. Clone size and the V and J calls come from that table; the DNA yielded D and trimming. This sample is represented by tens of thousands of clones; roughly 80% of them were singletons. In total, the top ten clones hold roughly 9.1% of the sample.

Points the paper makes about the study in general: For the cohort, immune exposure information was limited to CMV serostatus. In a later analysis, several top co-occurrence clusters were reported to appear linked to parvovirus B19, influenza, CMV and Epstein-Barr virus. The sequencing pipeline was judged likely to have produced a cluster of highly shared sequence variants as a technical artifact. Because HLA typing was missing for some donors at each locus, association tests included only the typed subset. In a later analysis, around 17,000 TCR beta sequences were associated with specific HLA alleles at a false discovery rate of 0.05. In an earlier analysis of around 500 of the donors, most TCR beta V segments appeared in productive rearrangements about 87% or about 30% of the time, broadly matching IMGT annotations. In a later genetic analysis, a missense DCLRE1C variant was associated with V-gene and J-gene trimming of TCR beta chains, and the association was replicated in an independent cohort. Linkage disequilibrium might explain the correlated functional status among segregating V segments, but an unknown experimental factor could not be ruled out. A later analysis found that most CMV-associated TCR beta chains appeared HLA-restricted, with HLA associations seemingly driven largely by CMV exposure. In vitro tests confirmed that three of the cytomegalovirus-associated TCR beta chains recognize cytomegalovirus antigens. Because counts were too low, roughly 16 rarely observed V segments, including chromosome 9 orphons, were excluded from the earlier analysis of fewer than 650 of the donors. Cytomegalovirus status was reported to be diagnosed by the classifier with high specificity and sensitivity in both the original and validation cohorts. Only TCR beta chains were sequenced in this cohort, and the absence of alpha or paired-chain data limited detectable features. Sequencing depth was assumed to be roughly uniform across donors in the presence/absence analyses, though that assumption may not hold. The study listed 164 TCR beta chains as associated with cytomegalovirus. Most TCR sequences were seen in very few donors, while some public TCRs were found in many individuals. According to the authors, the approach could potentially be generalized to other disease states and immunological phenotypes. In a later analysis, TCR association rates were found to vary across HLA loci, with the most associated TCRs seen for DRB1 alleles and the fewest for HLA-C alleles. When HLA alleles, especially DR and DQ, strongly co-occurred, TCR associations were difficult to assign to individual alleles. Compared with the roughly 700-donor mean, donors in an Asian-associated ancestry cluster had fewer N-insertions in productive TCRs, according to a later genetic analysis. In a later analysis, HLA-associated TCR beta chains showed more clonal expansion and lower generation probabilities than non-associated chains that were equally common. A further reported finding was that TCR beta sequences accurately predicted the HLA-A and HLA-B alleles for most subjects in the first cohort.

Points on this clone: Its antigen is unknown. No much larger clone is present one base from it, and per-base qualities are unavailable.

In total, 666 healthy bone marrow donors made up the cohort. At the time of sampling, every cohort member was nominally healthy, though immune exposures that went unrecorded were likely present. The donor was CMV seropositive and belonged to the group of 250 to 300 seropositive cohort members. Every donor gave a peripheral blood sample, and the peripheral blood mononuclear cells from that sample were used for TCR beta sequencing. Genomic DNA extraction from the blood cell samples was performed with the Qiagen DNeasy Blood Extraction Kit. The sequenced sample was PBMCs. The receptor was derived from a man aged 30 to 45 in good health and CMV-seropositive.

The CDR3 reads CASSSLGGGNTEAFF. The nucleotide sequence reads as follows: TGCGCCAGCAGCTCCCTGGGGGGAGGGAACACTGAAGCTTTCTTT. Recombination joined TRBV5-1 with TRBJ1-1; the D segment could be TRBD1, given 5 matching bases. A distance of 13 bases separates the germline ends of V and J, which lose 3 bases and 1 base respectively. CDR1 SGHRS and CDR2 YFSETQ are derived from the germline V gene. Measured from the cysteine to the phenylalanine, the CDR3 is 15 residues long. CDR3 DNA only is kept here, 45 bases in frame from base 1.